This TCR beta chain was captured by sequencing in a study of early T cells in non-severe SARS-CoV-2 infection. Background on the study: Sequencing of bulk RNA from unsorted whole blood was done, without chain pairing.

Concerning this clonotype: The antigen is undetermined.

Study-wide results and caveats: Reliance on VDJdb matching favored anti-spike CD8 responses; private and CD4 specificities were missed.

CDR3 size: 13 residues. The germline V and J ends were trimmed by 10 bases and 5 bases, with 18 bases remaining between them. Germline CDR1 reads ENHRY; CDR2 reads SYGVKD. Individual cDNA molecules received unique molecular identifiers. Via MiXCR, TCRdb re-called the 5' RACE reads, giving one row per CDR3 protein. The sample includes roughly 30,000 distinct CDR3 sequences, roughly 4.3% of them seen just once. This clonotype was sampled from an adult who was a healthcare worker with PCR-confirmed SARS-CoV-2 infection or an uninfected control (not recorded which). The V gene is TRBV10-3, the J gene TRBJ2-7, with D perhaps matching TRBD1 (5 bases). Specimen: whole blood. Here the CDR3 DNA reads TGTGCCACTTCCGACAGTTCGTACCACGAGCAGTACTTC. Its translation: CATSDSSYHEQYF.